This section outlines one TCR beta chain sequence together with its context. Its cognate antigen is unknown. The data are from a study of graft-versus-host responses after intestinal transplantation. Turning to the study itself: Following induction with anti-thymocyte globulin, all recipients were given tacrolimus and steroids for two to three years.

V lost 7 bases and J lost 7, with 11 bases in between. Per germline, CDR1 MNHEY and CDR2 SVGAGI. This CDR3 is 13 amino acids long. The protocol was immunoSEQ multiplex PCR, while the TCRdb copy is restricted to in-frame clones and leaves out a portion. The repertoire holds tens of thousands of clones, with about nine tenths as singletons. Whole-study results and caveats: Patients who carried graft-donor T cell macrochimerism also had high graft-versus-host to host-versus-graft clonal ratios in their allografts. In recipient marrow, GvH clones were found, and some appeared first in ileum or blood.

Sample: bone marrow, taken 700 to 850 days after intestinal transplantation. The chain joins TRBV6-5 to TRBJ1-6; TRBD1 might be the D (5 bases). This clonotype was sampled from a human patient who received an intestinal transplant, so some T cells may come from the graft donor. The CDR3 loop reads CASIGGGNSPLHF. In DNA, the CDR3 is TGTGCCAGCATCGGGGGTGGAAATTCACCCCTCCACTTT.